The T cell receptor beta chain under discussion was sequenced for a study of blood T cell repertoires in COVID-19 (dated by TCRdb to the early 2020s). Concerning the study at large: Samples covering the acute and convalescent phases of COVID-19 were provided by collaborators in the United States, Italy and Spain. The prospective study material was composed of cDNA or gDNA derived from T cells, B-cell-depleted T cells, or PBMCs. Subjects who had been exposed to COVID-19, were actively infected with it, or had recovered from it provided the deeply sampled blood TCRbeta repertoires that made up the dataset. The repertoires were released in a freely available public database intended as a resource for research on the immune response to SARS-CoV-2. Samples were obtained from the ongoing ImmuneRACE study (first 160 participants) and from some 1,200 subjects provided by 6 global collaborators. The sample metadata nearly always contained a de-identified subject ID, COVID-19 status, age in years and sex. Where HLA class I and class II types were available, the types were taken from metadata supplied by the sample provider, not from assay-based typing. Findings and caveats that apply to the study as a whole: Clinical and demographic metadata were provided uncurated, with the amount varying by source and participant.

Concerning this clone itself: Its cognate antigen has yet to be identified. Base quality data are lacking; no much larger clone is found one base away.

TCRbeta CDR3 regions were amplified from genomic DNA by means of the immunoSEQ Assay, a bias-controlled multiplex PCR. Per the original workflow: Within the assay, amplification of reference gene primers was used to estimate how many nucleated cells each sample contained. To quantify the absolute abundance of each unique TCRbeta CDR3 rearrangement, sequence reads were collapsed and filtered. For each sample, productive Simpson clonality was calculated by taking the square root of Simpson's diversity index across productive rearrangements. TCRdb mirrors the immuneACCESS table, restricted to in-frame sequences. Some clones are absent from its copies; in checked studies, under half trace to an unresolved V gene, and the reason for the others is unknown. Clone size and V and J calls were adopted from that table, with D and trimming inferred from the DNA. Present in this sample are fewer than 200,000 clones, 86% of which were seen just once. 8% to 10% of the sample lies in the top ten.

Whole blood was collected in K2EDTA tubes by collaborating institutions according to the institutions' own protocols. For TCRbeta analysis, collaborators shipped samples in one of three forms: frozen whole blood, isolated PBMCs, or DNA extracted from either of those sample types. Sequences KGHSH (CDR1) and LQKENI (CDR2) are obtained from the germline V gene. For this chain, trimming is 3 bases at the V end and 6 bases at the J end, and the number of junction bases without a gene match is 7. Reading from cysteine to phenylalanine, the CDR3 counts 15 amino acids. The only DNA kept is the CDR3, 45 bases in frame from the first base.

The sequence came from a man in his fifties with active or convalescent COVID-19. This chain is built from TRBV18 and TRBJ1-1, with 10 bases in between that match TRBD1. The sequencing sample was made of peripheral blood. CDR3 protein: CASSPGQGVNAEAFF. DNA sequence: TGTGCCAGCTCACCTGGACAGGGGGTAAACGCTGAAGCTTTCTTT.